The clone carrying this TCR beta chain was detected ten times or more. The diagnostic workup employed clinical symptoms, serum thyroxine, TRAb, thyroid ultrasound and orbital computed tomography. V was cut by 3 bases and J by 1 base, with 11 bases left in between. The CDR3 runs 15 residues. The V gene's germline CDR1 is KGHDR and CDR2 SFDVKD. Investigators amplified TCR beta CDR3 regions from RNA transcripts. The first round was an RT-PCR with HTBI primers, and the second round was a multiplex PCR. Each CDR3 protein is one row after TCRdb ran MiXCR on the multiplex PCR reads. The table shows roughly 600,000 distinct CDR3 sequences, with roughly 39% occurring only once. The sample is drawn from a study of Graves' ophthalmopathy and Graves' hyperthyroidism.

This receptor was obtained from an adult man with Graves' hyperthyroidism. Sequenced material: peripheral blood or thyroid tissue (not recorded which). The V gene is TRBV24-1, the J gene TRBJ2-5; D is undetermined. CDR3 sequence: CATSDVTSFQETQYF. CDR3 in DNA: TGTGCCACCAGTGATGTGACATCCTTCCAAGAGACCCAGTACTTC.